This entry lists 29 T cell receptor beta chains sequenced from one sample in a study of somatic mutations in cytotoxic T cells in rheumatoid arthritis (dated by TCRdb to between 2016 and 2019). The receptor library was made with the immunoSEQ multiplex PCR assay. In its TCRdb copy, this immuneACCESS table keeps in-frame sequences only and misses some clones. Where compared with another copy, unresolved V genes explain less than half of these, and the others have no known cause. The sample yields about 2,300 clones; 76% were counted once. The ten largest clones capture approximately 49% of the sample. Sequencing was performed on CD8+ T cells sorted from blood. The receptors stem from a woman between 40 and 50 years old with rheumatoid arthritis.

This sequence joins TRBV27 and TRBJ1-2, with 7 nucleotides matching TRBD1. Germline assignment: CDR1 MNHEY and CDR2 SMNVEV (reference sequence). V trimming: 4 bases; J trimming: 12 bases; junction bases outside the gene matches: 11. The CDR3 is 13 residues long. This chain's CDR3 is CASSSSTGVGHTF. The CDR3 DNA reads TGTGCCAGCAGTTCGTCCACAGGGGTCGGCCACACCTTC.

This chain links TRBV10-3 with TRBJ2-7; 7 bases line up with TRBD2. The CDR3 has 14 residues. Germline V gene lookup returns CDR1 ENHRY and CDR2 SYGVKD. Germline trimming cut 4 bases from V and 6 bases from J; bases unmatched to any gene: 9. The CDR3 region is CAISGPGLNGEQYF. For the CDR3, the DNA is TGTGCCATCAGTGGTCCGGGACTAAACGGCGAGCAGTACTTC.

This clone was observed a handful of times. The chain links TRBV19 to TRBJ2-1; TRBD1 might be the D (5 bases). V was clipped by 3 bases and J by 4 bases, with 16 bases between them. Per the germline V gene, CDR1 is LNHDA and CDR2 is SQIVND (reference sequence). This CDR3 contains 16 residues. CDR3 sequence reads: CASSIGAVELYNEQFF. The DNA of the CDR3 is TGTGCCAGTAGTATTGGGGCCGTAGAGCTTTACAATGAGCAGTTCTTC.

The chain combines TRBV27 with TRBJ2-7, with D possibly TRBD2 on 5 matching bases. CDR1 is MNHEY, CDR2 SMNVEV, per germline (reference sequence). This CDR3 spans 12 amino acids. Deletions cut 9 bases from V and 0 bases from J, with 9 bases between. CDR3 loop: CASFSVSYEQYF. In DNA form, the CDR3 reads TGTGCCAGTTTTAGCGTCTCCTACGAGCAGTACTTC.

This chain connects TRBV11-3 to TRBJ2-1; 8 bases are a match to TRBD2. Germline CDR1 is SGHNT and CDR2 is YENEEA. J gave up 8 bases and V 4 bases, and 7 bases lay outside the gene matches. There are 14 residues in the CDR3. In DNA, the CDR3 is TGTGCCAGCAGCTACAGCGGGAGCGTCCATGAGCAGTTCTTC. This gives the protein CASSYSGSVHEQFF.

V gene TRBV6-1 combines with J gene TRBJ2-7, with 10 bases fitting TRBD2. There are 15 residues in the CDR3. The J segment lost 2 bases and the V segment lost 2 bases, leaving 3 bases of the junction unmatched. Germline values: CDR1 MNHNS, CDR2 SASEGT. The CDR3 sequence: CASSERLAGAYEQYF. CDR3 DNA sequence: TGTGCCAGCAGTGAAAGGCTAGCGGGGGCCTACGAGCAGTACTTC.

The sample holds a few counts of this clone. The rearrangement links TRBV6-4 to TRBJ2-3; 7 positions agree with TRBD2. The CDR3 has 16 residues. Germline lookup yields CDR1 MRHNA and CDR2 SNTAGT. With 2 bases clipped from V and 0 bases from J, the junction kept 5 bases outside the gene matches. In DNA form, the CDR3 reads TGTGCCAGCAGTGACGCTAGCGGATCTAGCACAGATACGCAGTATTTT. Amino acid sequence: CASSDASGSSTDTQYF.

This rearrangement joins TRBV5-6 to TRBJ2-7, with no clear D. V lost 2 bases to trimming and J lost 0 bases, with 3 bases between them. The CDR3 has 12 residues. Germline values: CDR1 SGHDT, CDR2 YYEEEE. CDR3 sequence (DNA): TGTGCCAGCAGCTTTAGCTCCTACGAGCAGTACTTC. As protein: CASSFSSYEQYF.

V is TRBV28 and J is TRBJ2-7; D is unclear. V was shortened by 5 bases and J by 4 bases, with 3 bases between the two germline ends. This CDR3 is 10 amino acids long. The germline V gene encodes CDR1 MDHEN and CDR2 SYDVKM. CDR3 sequence (DNA): TGTGCCAGCAGTCTGTACGAGCAGTACTTC. Its translation is CASSLYEQYF.

The rearrangement links TRBV2 to TRBJ2-6; perhaps TRBD2 as D (6 bases). Germline V CDR1 and CDR2: SNHLY, FYNNEI. V was clipped by 10 bases and J by 2 bases, with 12 bases between them. The CDR3 loop spans 14 amino acids. The DNA of the CDR3 is TGTGCCACCCAGGAGGGAGCTGGGGCCAACGTCCTGACTTTC. Amino acids: CATQEGAGANVLTF.

V usage is TRBV28 and J usage is TRBJ1-5, with a tentative D call TRBD1 (6 bases). Trimming pared 5 bases from V and 0 bases from J, leaving 14 bases between. The CDR3 sequence is 16 residues long. Germline lookup yields CDR1 MDHEN and CDR2 SYDVKM. In DNA, the CDR3 is TGTGCCAGCAGTCCACAGGGAATTTATAGCAATCAGCCCCAGCATTTT. Protein: CASSPQGIYSNQPQHF.

The chain employs TRBV5-8 and TRBJ1-2; 9 bases align to TRBD1. The V gene end was trimmed by 2 bases and the J gene end by 4 bases; junction bases not matched to a gene: 6. This CDR3 contains 15 residues. Germline-derived CDR1 and CDR2 are SGHTS and YDEGEE. The DNA of the CDR3 is TGTGCCAGCAGCTTAAGACAGGGGGAAAGCTATGGCTACACCTTC. Its protein product is CASSLRQGESYGYTF.

This chain uses TRBV27 with TRBJ1-4; 9 bases are a match to TRBD1. V was pared by 5 bases and J by 8 bases, with 6 bases of the junction left unmatched. CDR1 is MNHEY, CDR2 SMNVEV, per germline (reference sequence). There are 14 residues in the CDR3. The CDR3 DNA is TGTGCCAGCAGTCCCCGGGACAGGGACGAAAAACTGTTTTTT. It is translated as CASSPRDRDEKLFF.

The rearrangement uses TRBV5-8 and TRBJ2-7; 10 nucleotides line up with TRBD1. Germline lookup yields CDR1 SGHTS and CDR2 YDEGEE. V shed 4 bases and J 1 base; nucleotides not matched to a gene: 5. CDR3 length: 15 residues. The CDR3 nucleotides read TGTGCCAGCAGCAGCCCGGGACAGGGGTCCTACGAGCAGTACTTC. Its protein is CASSSPGQGSYEQYF.

The chain has TRBV21-1 and TRBJ1-4. TRBV21-1 is recorded as a pseudogene. The CDR3 consists of 12 residues. CDR3 region: CASGEADEKLFF. CDR3 DNA: TGTGCCAGCGGGGAGGCAGATGAAAAACTGTTTTTT.

This chain connects TRBV10-3 to TRBJ2-1; 13 nucleotides line up with TRBD2. Germline CDR1 and CDR2: ENHRY and SYGVKD. The CDR3 extends over 18 amino acids. Germline trimming cut 3 bases from V and 2 bases from J; bases unmatched to any gene: 7. CDR3 DNA: TGTGCCATCAGTGATGGGACTAGCGGGACTAAAGCCTACAATGAGCAGTTCTTC. Encoded protein: CAISDGTSGTKAYNEQFF.

On this clone itself: A single base is all that separates this from a far larger clone, so a read error is likely. The chain couples TRBV5-1 to TRBJ1-3; TRBD1 is a possible D gene (6 bases). Germline CDR1 and CDR2: SGHRS and YFSETQ. This CDR3 spans 16 amino acids. V lost 4 bases, J lost 0 bases, and 14 bases lay in between. CDR3 nucleotide sequence: TGCGCCAGCAGCGTGGACAGTCAGAGCTCTGGAAACACCATATATTTT. Protein: CASSVDSQSSGNTIYF. The full variable domain, in which reference TRBV5-1 and TRBJ1-3 provide the parts outside the CDR3, is KAGVTQTPRYLIKTRGQQVTLSCSPISGHRSVSWYQQTPGQGLQFLFEYFSETQRNKGNFPGRFSGRQFSNSRSEMNVSTLELGDSALYLCASSVDSQSSGNTIYFGEGSWLTVV.

Comments on this clone: This likely stems from a read error, as it lies one base from a far larger clone. The CDR3 bases are TGTGCCAGCATCTCCGGGACAACCTACGAGCAGTACTTC. Translation gives CASISGTTYEQYF. The rearrangement joins TRBV13 to TRBJ2-7, with D perhaps matching TRBD1 (6 bases). The CDR3 spans 13 residues. V was pared by 7 bases and J by 2 bases, with 12 bases between. The germline V gene encodes CDR1 PRHDT and CDR2 FYEKMQ (reference sequence). Combining the CDR3 with reference TRBV13 and TRBJ2-7 gives the whole variable domain AAGVIQSPRHLIKEKRETATLKCYPIPRHDTVYWYQQGPGQDPQFLISFYEKMQSDKGSIPDRFSAQQFSDYHSELNMSSLELGDSALYFCASISGTTYEQYFGPGTRLTVT.

The chain employs TRBV7-9 and TRBJ1-2; 8 nucleotides align to TRBD1. Germline V lookup: CDR1 SEHNR, CDR2 FQNEAQ (reference sequence). The CDR3 runs to 16 residues. V lost 1 base and J lost 7; bases outside the gene matches: 11. In DNA, the CDR3 is TGTGCCAGCAGCTTAGTCCGGACAGGGAGAGTAGGTGGCTACACCTTC. Translation: CASSLVRTGRVGGYTF.

This clone has only a few counts. The V and J genes are TRBV7-8 and TRBJ2-5, with 9 nucleotides matching TRBD1. V lost 1 base to trimming and J lost 5 bases; unmatched junction nucleotides: 8. CDR1 SGHVS and CDR2 FQNEAQ come from the germline V gene. The CDR3 covers 16 residues. Here the CDR3 DNA reads TGTGCCAGCAGCTTAGAGGGGACAGGGTTAGGGGAGACCCAGTACTTC. Protein sequence: CASSLEGTGLGETQYF.

This clone was detected once. CDR3: CASSLARGGTEAFF. CDR3 DNA: TGTGCCAGCAGTTTAGCTAGGGGTGGCACTGAAGCTTTCTTT. J is TRBJ1-1 and V is TRBV27; a possible D gene is TRBD1 (5 bases). V was clipped by 2 bases and J by 4 bases, with 11 bases between them. The germline CDR1 and CDR2 sequences are MNHEY and SMNVEV (reference sequence). The CDR3 length is 14 residues.

The table lists this clone with a count of one. The rearrangement links TRBV6-1 to TRBJ2-5; 9 bases match TRBD1. V shed 0 bases, J shed 1 base, and the junction held 6 bases outside the gene matches. CDR1 is MNHNS, CDR2 SASEGT, per germline. The CDR3 spans 17 residues. DNA for the CDR3: TGTGCCAGCAGTGAAGCGAAGGGACAGGGCCCCCAAGAGACCCAGTACTTC. Its protein is CASSEAKGQGPQETQYF.

This sequence joins TRBV4-3 and TRBJ2-3; 10 bases match TRBD2. The CDR3 covers 18 residues. CDR1 and CDR2 (germline): LGHNA, YSLEER. With V trimmed by 1 base and J by 4 bases, 11 bases remained unmatched. CDR3 DNA sequence: TGCGCCAGCAGCCAAGCGGCTAGCGGGGGAGCCCTCCCAGATACGCAGTATTTT. Translated: CASSQAASGGALPDTQYF.

On this clone: A junction end diverges from the germline sequence, so it may reflect a read error. V is TRBV5-1 and J is TRBJ1-2, with 10 bases that match TRBD1. CDR1 SGHRS and CDR2 YFSETQ come from the germline V gene. The CDR3 is 15 amino acids. CDR3 protein: CASSFGTGVGDGYTF. The CDR3 DNA reads TGTGCCAGCAGCTTCGGGACAGGGGTAGGGGATGGCTACACCTTC.

With regard to this clone: An end of the junction differs from the germline gene, which may be a read error. The rearrangement joins TRBV28 to TRBJ2-3; TRBD2 is a possible D gene (6 bases). Germline assignment: CDR1 MDHEN and CDR2 SYDVKM. This CDR3 has 14 residues. The DNA of the CDR3 is TGTGCCAGCCGTTTGGGGGAGGGCACAGATACGCAGTATTTT. The encoded protein is CASRLGEGTDTQYF.

For this clone: A far larger clone is a single base away, which makes a read error likely. The CDR3 nucleotides read TGTGCCACCAGCAGAGATGTAGAGCTTAATGAAAAACTGTTTTTT. It translates to CATSRDVELNEKLFF. This rearrangement joins TRBV15 to TRBJ1-4, with unresolved D. Germline assignment: CDR1 LNHNV and CDR2 YYDKDF (reference sequence). V dropped 0 bases and J dropped 4 bases, with 9 bases sitting between them. There are 15 residues in the CDR3. The variable domain in full, with the rest retrieved from reference TRBV15 and TRBJ1-4, is DAMVIQNPRYQVTQFGKPVTLSCSQTLNHNVMYWYQQKSSQAPKLLFHYYDKDFNNEADTPDNFQSRRPNTSFCFLDIRSPGLGDTAMYLCATSRDVELNEKLFFGSGTQLSVL.

The chain joins TRBV27 to TRBJ2-2; TRBD1 is a possible D gene (5 bases). The V end lost 0 bases, the J end lost 8 bases, and 7 bases lay between the germline ends. The CDR3 is made up of 13 amino acids. Germline CDR1 reads MNHEY; CDR2 reads SMNVEV (reference sequence). As DNA, the CDR3 is TGTGCCAGCAGTTTATCAGGGGCTGGGGAGCTGTTTTTT. This translates into CASSLSGAGELFF.

The chain employs TRBV11-1 and TRBJ2-1; the D is unclear. Germline V gene lookup returns CDR1 SGHAT and CDR2 FQDESV (reference sequence). Trimming stripped 4 bases from V and 4 bases from J, with 14 bases between. CDR3 length: 15 residues. The CDR3 DNA is TGTGCCAGCAGCTCAAAGGCCGAACAGTACAATGAGCAGTTCTTC. Its protein product is CASSSKAEQYNEQFF.

This rearrangement joins TRBV25-1 to TRBJ2-2, with 8 bases matching TRBD1. The CDR3 runs 14 residues. Germline V lookup: CDR1 MGHDK, CDR2 SYGVNS. V gave up 5 bases and J gave up 3 bases; unmatched junction bases: 2. The CDR3 is CASSPGQDTGELFF. CDR3 sequence (DNA): TGTGCCAGCAGTCCGGGACAGGACACCGGGGAGCTGTTTTTT.